This note documents a single T cell receptor (beta chain) sequence. No cognate antigen has been identified for it. Per-base qualities were not stored, and no clone one base away is much larger. TCRbeta CDR3 regions were amplified from genomic DNA using the immunoSEQ Assay, a bias-controlled multiplex PCR. Per the authors' processing: Nucleated cell counts per sample were estimated from amplification of reference gene primers within the assay. To quantify the absolute abundance of each unique TCRbeta CDR3 rearrangement, sequence reads were collapsed and filtered. Productive Simpson clonality was computed per sample as the square root of Simpson's diversity index over productive rearrangements. TCRdb took over this immuneACCESS table, retaining in-frame rearrangements with V and J assigned. Such tables are incomplete; in checked studies, under half of the missing clones stem from an unresolved V gene, and the remainder is unexplained. V and J calls and clone size follow that table, whereas D and trimming were derived from the DNA. This sample comprises 200,000 to 250,000 clones, around 84% of them detected only once. The top ten clonotypes cover around 6.5% of the sample.

Relative to germline, V is 9 bases shorter and J is 0 bases shorter, with 12 bases between their ends. The CDR3 has 14 amino acids, counting the end cysteine and phenylalanine. Only the CDR3 portion is preserved as DNA: 42 bases, with reading frame beginning at the first base. CDR1 and CDR2 are read off the germline V gene as SNHLY and FYNNEI. These data are taken from a study of blood T cell repertoires in COVID-19 (dated by TCRdb to 2020 to 2022). In the study overall: Collaborator samples came from the United States, Italy and Spain and covered acute and convalescent phases of COVID-19. Samples were obtained from the ongoing ImmuneRACE study (first 160 participants) and from some 1,300 subjects provided by 6 global collaborators. A freely available public database, intended as a resource for researchers studying the immune response to SARS-CoV-2, is where the repertoires were released. The material from the prospective study consisted of cDNA or gDNA derived from T cells, B-cell-depleted T cells, or PBMCs. HLA class I and class II types, where available, came from metadata supplied by the sample provider rather than from assay-based typing. Deeply sampled blood TCRbeta repertoires from subjects exposed to, actively infected with, or recovered from COVID-19 were included in the dataset. A de-identified subject ID, COVID-19 status, age in years and sex were almost always included in the sample metadata. The paper's findings and limits, for the study overall: Clinical and demographic metadata were provided uncurated, with the amount varying by source and participant.

Participants in the prospective study were aged about 18 to 95 years, lived in more than 20 United States geographic areas, and enrolled through a virtual design. In the prospective study, participants were assigned to cohorts based on the clinical history participants reported in a screening survey and a study questionnaire. For ImmuneRACE Cohort 3, a participant was defined as recovered based on two consecutive negative NP/OP PCR tests, clearance by a healthcare professional, or resolution of symptoms. In the prospective study, whole blood, serum and a nasopharyngeal or oropharyngeal swab were collected from each participant by mobile phlebotomists. Participants in the prospective study had the option to provide additional blood draws and questionnaires over a 2-month period. Blood samples from the prospective study were shipped frozen or at room temperature prior to DNA extraction.

The chain is made from TRBV2 and TRBJ1-3, and possibly TRBD1, on 6 matching bases. The source of this sequence is a middle-aged woman who had recovered from COVID-19. What was sequenced was PBMCs or T cells enriched from blood (not recorded which). The CDR3 reads CARATGTSGNTIYF. The base sequence is TGTGCCAGAGCTACAGGGACCTCTGGAAACACCATATATTTT. When the CDR3 is completed using the reference TRBV2 and TRBJ1-3 genes on either side, the full variable domain is EPEVTQTPSHQVTQMGQEVILRCVPISNHLYFYWYRQILGQKVEFLVSFYNNEISEKSEIFDDQFSVERPDGSNFTLKIRSTKLEDSAMYFCARATGTSGNTIYFGEGSWLTVV.